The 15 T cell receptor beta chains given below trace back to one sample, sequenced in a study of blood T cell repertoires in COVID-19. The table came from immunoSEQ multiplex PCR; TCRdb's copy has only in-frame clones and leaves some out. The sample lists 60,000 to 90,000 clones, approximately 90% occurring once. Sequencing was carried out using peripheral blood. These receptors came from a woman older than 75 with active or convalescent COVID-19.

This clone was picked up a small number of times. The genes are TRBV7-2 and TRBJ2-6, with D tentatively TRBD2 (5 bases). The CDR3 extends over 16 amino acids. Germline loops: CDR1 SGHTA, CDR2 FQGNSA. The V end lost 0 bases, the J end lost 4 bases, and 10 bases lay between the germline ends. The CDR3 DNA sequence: TGTGCCAGCAGCTTAGCTGGCGGGCCAGGGGCCAACGTCCTGACTTTC. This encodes CASSLAGGPGANVLTF.

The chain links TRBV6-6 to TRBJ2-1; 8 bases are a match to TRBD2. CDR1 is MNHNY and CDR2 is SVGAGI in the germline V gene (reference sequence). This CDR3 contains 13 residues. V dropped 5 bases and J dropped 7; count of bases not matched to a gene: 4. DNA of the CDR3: TGTGCCAGCAGTAGCGGGAGAACGAATGAGCAGTTCTTC. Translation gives CASSSGRTNEQFF.

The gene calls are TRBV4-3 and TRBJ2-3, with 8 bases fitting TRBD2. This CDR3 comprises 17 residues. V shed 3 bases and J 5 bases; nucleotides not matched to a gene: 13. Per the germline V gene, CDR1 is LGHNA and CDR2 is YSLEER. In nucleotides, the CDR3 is TGCGCCAGCAGCCAGGGCACTGCGGGACTAGTGCGAGATACGCAGTATTTT. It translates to CASSQGTAGLVRDTQYF.

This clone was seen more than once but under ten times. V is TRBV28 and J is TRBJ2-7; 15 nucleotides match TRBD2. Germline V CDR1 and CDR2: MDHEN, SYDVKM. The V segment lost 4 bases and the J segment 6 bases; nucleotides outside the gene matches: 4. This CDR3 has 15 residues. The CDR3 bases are TGTGCCAGCAGTTCGGGACTAGCGGGAGGCCGCGAGCAGTACTTC. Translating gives CASSSGLAGGREQYF.

This CDR3 is CATPTGGSMEQFF. For the CDR3, the DNA is TGTGCCACCCCGACAGGGGGCTCCATGGAGCAGTTCTTC. The rearrangement links TRBV5-5 to TRBJ2-1; the match to TRBD1 covers 10 bases. CDR1 is SGHKS, CDR2 YYEKEE, per germline (reference sequence). V shed 9 bases, J shed 10 bases, and the junction held 10 bases outside the gene matches. The CDR3 totals 13 residues.

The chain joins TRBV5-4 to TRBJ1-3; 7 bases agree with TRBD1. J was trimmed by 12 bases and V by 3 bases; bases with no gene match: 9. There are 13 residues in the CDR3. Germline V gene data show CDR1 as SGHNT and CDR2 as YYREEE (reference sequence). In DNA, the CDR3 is TGTGCCAGCAGCTACGGGACAGTAGGAAACATATATTTT. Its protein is CASSYGTVGNIYF.

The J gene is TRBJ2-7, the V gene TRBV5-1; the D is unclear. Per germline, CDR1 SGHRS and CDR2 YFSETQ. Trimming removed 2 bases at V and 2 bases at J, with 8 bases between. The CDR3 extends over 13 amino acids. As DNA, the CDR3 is TGCGCCAGCAGCTTAATGTCGGCCTACGAGCAGTACTTC. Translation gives CASSLMSAYEQYF.

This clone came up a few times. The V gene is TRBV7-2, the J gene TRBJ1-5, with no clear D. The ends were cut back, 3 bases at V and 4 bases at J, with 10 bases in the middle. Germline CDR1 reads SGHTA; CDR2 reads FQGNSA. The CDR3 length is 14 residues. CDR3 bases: TGTGCCAGCAGCTTTGGGCACTCGAATCAGCCCCAGCATTTT. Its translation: CASSFGHSNQPQHF.

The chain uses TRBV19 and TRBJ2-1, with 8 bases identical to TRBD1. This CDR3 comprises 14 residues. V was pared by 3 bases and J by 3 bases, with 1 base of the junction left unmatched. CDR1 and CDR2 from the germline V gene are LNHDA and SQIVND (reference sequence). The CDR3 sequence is CASSIRGHYNEQFF. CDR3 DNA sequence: TGTGCCAGTAGTATCAGGGGGCACTACAATGAGCAGTTCTTC.

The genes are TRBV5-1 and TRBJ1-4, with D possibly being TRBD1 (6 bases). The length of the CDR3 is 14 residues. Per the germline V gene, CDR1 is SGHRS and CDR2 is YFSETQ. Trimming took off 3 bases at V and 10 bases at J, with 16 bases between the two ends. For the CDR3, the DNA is TGCGCCAGCAGCTCGGACAGCCCGGTGGGAAAACTGTTTTTT. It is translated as CASSSDSPVGKLFF.

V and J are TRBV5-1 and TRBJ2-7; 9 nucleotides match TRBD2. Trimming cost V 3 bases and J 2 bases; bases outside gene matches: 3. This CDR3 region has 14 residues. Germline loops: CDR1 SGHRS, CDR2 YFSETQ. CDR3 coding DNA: TGCGCCAGCAGCTCTAGCGGGGTGACCTACGAGCAGTACTTC. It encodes CASSSSGVTYEQYF.

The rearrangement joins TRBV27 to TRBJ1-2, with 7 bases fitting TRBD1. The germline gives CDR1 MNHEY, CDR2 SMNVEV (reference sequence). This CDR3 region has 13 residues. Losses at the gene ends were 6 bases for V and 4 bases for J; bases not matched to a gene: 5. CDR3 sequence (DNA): TGTGCCAGCAGCACCGACAGGGCCTATGGCTACACCTTC. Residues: CASSTDRAYGYTF.

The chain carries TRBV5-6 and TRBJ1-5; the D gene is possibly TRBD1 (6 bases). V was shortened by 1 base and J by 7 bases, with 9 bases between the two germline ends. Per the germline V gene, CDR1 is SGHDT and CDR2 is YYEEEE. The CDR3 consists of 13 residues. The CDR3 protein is CASSLYQGQPQHF. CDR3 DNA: TGTGCCAGCAGCTTGTACCAGGGGCAGCCCCAGCATTTT.

CDR3 nucleotide sequence: TGTGCCAGCAGTCAGGCGACTAGCGGGGGGGCAGATACGCAGTATTTT. Its translation: CASSQATSGGADTQYF. The J gene is TRBJ2-3, the V gene TRBV6-4, with 14 bases fitting TRBD2. The germline V gene has CDR1 MRHNA and CDR2 SNTAGT. V was pared by 5 bases and J by 4 bases, with 5 bases of the junction left unmatched. The CDR3 has 16 amino acids.

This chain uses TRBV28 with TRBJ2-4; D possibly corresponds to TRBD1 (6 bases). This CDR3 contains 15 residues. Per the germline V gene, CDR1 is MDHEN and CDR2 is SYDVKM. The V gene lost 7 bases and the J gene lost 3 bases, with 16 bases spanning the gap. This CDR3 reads CASTTQGLGKNIQYF. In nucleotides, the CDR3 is TGTGCCAGCACCACTCAGGGGTTGGGCAAAAACATTCAGTACTTC.